Detailed here is one TCR beta chain. Its antigen is not identified. CDR3 length: 15 residues. V gave up 6 bases and J gave up 4 bases; unmatched junction bases: 10. Germline assignment: CDR1 MNHEY and CDR2 SVGAGI. Using immunoSEQ multiplex PCR, the repertoire was profiled, and TCRdb retains in-frame clones only, with some absent. The data show around 35,000 clones, with around 66% seen just once and 15% held by the top ten. The sample belongs to a study of vaccination effects on CD4 cells after COVID-19. Study-level information: The vaccine given was either BNT162b2 or mRNA-1273, in two doses.

General study points: Marked clonal contraction was seen in infection- and vaccine-induced clones late after vaccination.

Viral peptide pools were used in the ViraFEST assay to expand antigen-specific CD4+ T cells, and sequencing came afterward. Culture proceeded for 10 days, and CD4+ T cells were then isolated. Among the vaccine recipients, none had a prior SARS-CoV-2 infection, and nucleocapsid antibodies were negative. Approximately 2.2 million PBMC per well received 9 to 10 IU/ml IL-2 and around 9.8 ug/ml peptides in culture. IL-2 medium took the place of half the medium on both days 3 and 7. The sample here was CD4+ T cells from PBMCs cultured with HCoV-OC43 spike peptides, taken before COVID-19 vaccination. As to subset: HCoV-OC43 spike overlapping peptide pool stimulation. The chain joins TRBV6-5 to TRBJ1-1; 8 positions match TRBD1. This TCR came from a human donor who received a COVID-19 vaccine. The CDR3 spells CASSRPRTGSTEAFF. The CDR3 DNA reads TGTGCCAGCAGCCGCCCTCGGACAGGGTCCACTGAAGCTTTCTTT.